Only one count was recorded for the clone carrying this T cell receptor (beta chain). Data came from immunoSEQ multiplex PCR; TCRdb stores just in-frame clones and leaves some out. Among 55,000 to 75,000 clones listed, 94% were seen once. The sample is drawn from a study of technical replicates of blood from a few donors. Trimming cost V 5 bases and J 12 bases; bases outside gene matches: 7. CDR1 is MNHEY and CDR2 is SVGAGI in the germline V gene. This CDR3 is built from 12 residues. Sequencing was performed on T cells isolated from PBMCs. V and J are TRBV6-5 and TRBJ2-1; 7 bases are shared with TRBD1. The receptor was derived from a human donor in good health. The CDR3 loop is CASSTSQGLQFF. The CDR3 DNA is TGTGCCAGCAGTACTTCACAGGGGTTGCAGTTCTTC.